Described below is a single TCR beta chain sequence and its context. Germline V gene lookup returns CDR1 SGHRS and CDR2 YFSETQ. V gave up 2 bases and J gave up 6 bases, with 11 bases separating them. CDR3 length equals 13 residues. This record comes from a study of blood T cell repertoires in COVID-19. Across the whole study: Samples came from the United States, Italy and Spain, spanning acute and convalescent COVID-19. In each case, the material was cDNA or gDNA derived from T cells, B-cell-depleted T cells, or PBMCs.

Sequenced by immunoSEQ multiplex PCR; TCRdb stores in-frame clones only, minus some. The sample has roughly 300,000 clones, 75% to 90% seen once. V and J are TRBV5-1 and TRBJ1-1; D unresolved. This TCR came from a woman in her thirties or forties who had recovered from COVID-19. The specimen was peripheral blood. CDR3 sequence (DNA): TGCGCCAGCAGCTTCGGTGGTGCCTCTGAAGCTTTCTTT. Its translation: CASSFGGASEAFF.